This T cell receptor (beta chain) derives from a study of blood T cell repertoires in COVID-19. About the research overall: Nucleic acid was either cDNA or gDNA, and it came from T cells, B-cell-depleted T cells, or PBMCs.

A word on this clone: The same CDR3 is also encoded by other DNA sequences in this sample.

V lost 2 bases, J lost 2 bases, and 7 bases lay in between. The germline V gene encodes CDR1 SGHRS and CDR2 YFSETQ. This CDR3 has 14 amino acids. In the original analysis: Amplification of reference gene primers was used by the study to estimate nucleated cell counts. Only in-frame clones appear in the TCRdb table, and some are missing; sequencing was by immunoSEQ multiplex PCR. V and J calls and clone size are as listed in that table; D and trimming were resolved from the DNA. The sample has some 240,000 clones; roughly 87% are singletons. What was sequenced was peripheral blood. The gene calls are TRBV5-1 and TRBJ2-2; TRBD2 is a possible D gene (6 bases). The origin of this receptor is a man aged 55-75 years who had recovered from COVID-19. The CDR3 sequence is CASSFGGNTGELFF. The CDR3 DNA is TGCGCCAGCAGCTTCGGGGGAAACACCGGGGAGCTGTTTTTT.